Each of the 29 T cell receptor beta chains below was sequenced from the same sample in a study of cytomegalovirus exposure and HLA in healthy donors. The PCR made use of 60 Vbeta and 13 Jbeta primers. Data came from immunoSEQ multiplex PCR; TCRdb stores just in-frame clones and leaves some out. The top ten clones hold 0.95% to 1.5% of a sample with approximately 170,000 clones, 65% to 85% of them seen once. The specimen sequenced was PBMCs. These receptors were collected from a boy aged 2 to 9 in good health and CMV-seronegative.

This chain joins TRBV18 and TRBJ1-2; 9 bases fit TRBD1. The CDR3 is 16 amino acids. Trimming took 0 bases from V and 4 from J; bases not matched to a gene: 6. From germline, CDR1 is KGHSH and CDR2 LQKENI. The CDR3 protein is CASSPPTGGEIYGYTF. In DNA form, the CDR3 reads TGTGCCAGCTCACCACCTACAGGGGGCGAAATCTATGGCTACACCTTC.

CDR3 DNA sequence: TGTGCCAGCAGCTTGGTAAGGCAGGGCGTAAGGTATGGCTACACCTTC. As protein: CASSLVRQGVRYGYTF. The chain uses TRBV5-6 and TRBJ1-2, with TRBD1 as a possible D gene (5 bases). Per the germline V gene, CDR1 is SGHDT and CDR2 is YYEEEE. V shed 0 bases and J shed 5 bases, with 17 bases lying between them. CDR3 length equals 16 residues.

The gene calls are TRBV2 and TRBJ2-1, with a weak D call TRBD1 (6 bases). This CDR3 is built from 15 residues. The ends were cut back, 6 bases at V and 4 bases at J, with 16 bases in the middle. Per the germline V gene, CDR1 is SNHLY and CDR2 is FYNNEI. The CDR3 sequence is CASRDRDTSYNEQFF. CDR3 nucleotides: TGTGCCAGCAGAGACCGGGACACCTCTTACAATGAGCAGTTCTTC.

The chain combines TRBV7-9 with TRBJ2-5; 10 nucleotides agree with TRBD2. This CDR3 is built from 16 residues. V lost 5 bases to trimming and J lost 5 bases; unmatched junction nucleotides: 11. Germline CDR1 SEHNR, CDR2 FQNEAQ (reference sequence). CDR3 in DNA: TGTGCCAGCAGCGAAGACGAGCGGGGGGGTTGGGAGACCCAGTACTTC. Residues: CASSEDERGGWETQYF.

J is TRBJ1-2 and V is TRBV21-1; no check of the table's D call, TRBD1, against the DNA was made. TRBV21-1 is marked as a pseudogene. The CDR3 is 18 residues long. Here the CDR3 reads CASSKALARGMVYYGYTF. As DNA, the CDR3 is TGTGCCAGCAGCAAAGCGCTGGCCAGGGGGATGGTCTACTATGGCTACACCTTC.

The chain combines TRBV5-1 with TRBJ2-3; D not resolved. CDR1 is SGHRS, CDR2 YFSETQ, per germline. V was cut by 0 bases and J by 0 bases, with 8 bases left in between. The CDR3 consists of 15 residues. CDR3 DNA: TGCGCCAGCAGCTTGGGGTGGAGTAGCACAGATACGCAGTATTTT. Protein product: CASSLGWSSTDTQYF.

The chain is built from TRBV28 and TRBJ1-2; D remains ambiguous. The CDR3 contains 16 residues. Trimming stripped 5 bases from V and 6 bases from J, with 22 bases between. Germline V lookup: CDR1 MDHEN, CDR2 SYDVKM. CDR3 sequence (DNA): TGTGCCAGCAGTATCCCTGCGGGGATTCACTCCCATGGCTACACCTTC. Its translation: CASSIPAGIHSHGYTF.

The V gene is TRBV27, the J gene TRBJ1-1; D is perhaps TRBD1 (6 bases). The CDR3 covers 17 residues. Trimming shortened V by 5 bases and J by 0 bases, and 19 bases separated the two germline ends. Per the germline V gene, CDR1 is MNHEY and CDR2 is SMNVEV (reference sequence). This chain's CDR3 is CASSPADRGNMNTEAFF. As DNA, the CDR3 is TGTGCCAGCAGTCCCGCGGACAGAGGTAATATGAACACTGAAGCTTTCTTT.

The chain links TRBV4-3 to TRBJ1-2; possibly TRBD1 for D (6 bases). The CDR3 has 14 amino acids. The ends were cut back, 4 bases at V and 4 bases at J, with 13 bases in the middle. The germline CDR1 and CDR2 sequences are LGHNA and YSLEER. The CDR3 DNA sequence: TGCGCCAGCAGCCGCGAAACAGGGAGCTATGGCTACACCTTC. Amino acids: CASSRETGSYGYTF.

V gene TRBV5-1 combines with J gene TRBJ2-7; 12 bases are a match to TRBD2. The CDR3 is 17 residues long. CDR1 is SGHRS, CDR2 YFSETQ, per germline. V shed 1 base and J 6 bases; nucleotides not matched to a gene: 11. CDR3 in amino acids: CASSLNLAGGVNGEQYF. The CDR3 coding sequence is TGCGCCAGCAGCTTGAATCTAGCGGGAGGGGTCAACGGCGAGCAGTACTTC.

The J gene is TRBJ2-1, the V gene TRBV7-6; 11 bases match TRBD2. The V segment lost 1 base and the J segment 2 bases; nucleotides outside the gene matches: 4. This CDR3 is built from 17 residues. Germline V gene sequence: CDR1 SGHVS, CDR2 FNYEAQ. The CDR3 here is CASSLGSGRATYNEQFF. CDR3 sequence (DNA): TGTGCCAGCAGCTTAGGTAGCGGGAGGGCCACCTACAATGAGCAGTTCTTC.

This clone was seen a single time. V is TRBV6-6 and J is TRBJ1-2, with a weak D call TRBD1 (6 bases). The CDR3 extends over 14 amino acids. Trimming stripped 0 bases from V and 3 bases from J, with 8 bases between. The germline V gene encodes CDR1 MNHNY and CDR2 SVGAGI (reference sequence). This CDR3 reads CASSYSQGYYGYTF. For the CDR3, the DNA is TGTGCCAGCAGTTACTCGCAGGGGTACTATGGCTACACCTTC.

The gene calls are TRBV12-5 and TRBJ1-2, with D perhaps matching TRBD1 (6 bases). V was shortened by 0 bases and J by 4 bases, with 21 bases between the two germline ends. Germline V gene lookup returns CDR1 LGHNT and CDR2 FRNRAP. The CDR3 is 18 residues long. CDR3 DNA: TGTGCTAGTGGTTTGGTACTTATGGGTGGCAGGGGCTTCTATGGCTACACCTTC. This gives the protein CASGLVLMGGRGFYGYTF.

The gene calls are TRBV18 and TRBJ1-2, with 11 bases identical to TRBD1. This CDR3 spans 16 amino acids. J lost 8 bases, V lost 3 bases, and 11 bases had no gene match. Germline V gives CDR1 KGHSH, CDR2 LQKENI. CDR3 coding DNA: TGTGCCAGCTCACCGGTTGCGGGACAGGGGGTCTACGGCTACACCTTC. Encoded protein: CASSPVAGQGVYGYTF.

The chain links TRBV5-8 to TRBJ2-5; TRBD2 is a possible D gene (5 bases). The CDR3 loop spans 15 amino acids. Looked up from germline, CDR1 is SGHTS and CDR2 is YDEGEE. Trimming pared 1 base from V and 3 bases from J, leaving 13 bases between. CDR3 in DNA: TGTGCCAGCAGCTTGAGAAGCTGGCGGGAAGAGACCCAGTACTTC. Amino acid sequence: CASSLRSWREETQYF.

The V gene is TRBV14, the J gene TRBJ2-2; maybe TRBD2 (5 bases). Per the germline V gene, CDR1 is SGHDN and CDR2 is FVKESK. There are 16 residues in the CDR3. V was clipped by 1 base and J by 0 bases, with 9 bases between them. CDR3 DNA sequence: TGTGCCAGCAGCCAAGTTGCTAGCCCGAACACCGGGGAGCTGTTTTTT. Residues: CASSQVASPNTGELFF.

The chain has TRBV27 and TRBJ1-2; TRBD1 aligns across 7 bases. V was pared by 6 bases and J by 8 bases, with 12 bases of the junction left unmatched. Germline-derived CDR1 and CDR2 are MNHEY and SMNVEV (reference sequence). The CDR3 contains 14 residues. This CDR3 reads CASSLSGAGGGYTF. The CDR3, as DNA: TGTGCCAGCAGCCTATCCGGGGCAGGGGGAGGCTACACCTTC.

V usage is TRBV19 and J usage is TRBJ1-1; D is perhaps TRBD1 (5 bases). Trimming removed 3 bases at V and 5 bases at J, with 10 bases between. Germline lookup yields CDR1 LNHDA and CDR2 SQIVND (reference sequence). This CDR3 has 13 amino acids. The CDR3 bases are TGTGCCAGTAGTATCGCAGGGTGGACTGAAGCTTTCTTT. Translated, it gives CASSIAGWTEAFF.

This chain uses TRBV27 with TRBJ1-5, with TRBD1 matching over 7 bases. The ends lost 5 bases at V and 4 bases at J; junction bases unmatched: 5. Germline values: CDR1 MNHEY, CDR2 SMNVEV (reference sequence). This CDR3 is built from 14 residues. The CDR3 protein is CASSAGQLNQPQHF. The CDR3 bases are TGTGCCAGCAGTGCGGGACAGTTAAATCAGCCCCAGCATTTT.

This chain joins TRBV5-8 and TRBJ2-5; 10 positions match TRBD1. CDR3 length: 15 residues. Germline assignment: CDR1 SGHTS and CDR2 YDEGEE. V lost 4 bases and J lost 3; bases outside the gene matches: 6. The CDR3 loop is CASSGTGTGEETQYF. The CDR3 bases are TGTGCCAGCAGCGGAACCGGGACAGGGGAAGAGACCCAGTACTTC.

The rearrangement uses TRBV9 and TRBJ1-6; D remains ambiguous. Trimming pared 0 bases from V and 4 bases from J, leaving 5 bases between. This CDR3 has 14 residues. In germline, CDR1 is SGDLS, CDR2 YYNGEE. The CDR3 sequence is CASSVEQYNSPLHF. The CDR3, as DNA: TGTGCCAGCAGCGTAGAACAGTATAATTCACCCCTCCACTTT.

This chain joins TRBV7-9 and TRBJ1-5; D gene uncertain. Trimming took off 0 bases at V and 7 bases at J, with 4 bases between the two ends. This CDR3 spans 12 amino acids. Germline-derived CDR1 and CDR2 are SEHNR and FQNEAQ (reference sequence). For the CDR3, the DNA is TGTGCCAGCAGCTTAGCGCTACAGCCCCAGCATTTT. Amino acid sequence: CASSLALQPQHF.

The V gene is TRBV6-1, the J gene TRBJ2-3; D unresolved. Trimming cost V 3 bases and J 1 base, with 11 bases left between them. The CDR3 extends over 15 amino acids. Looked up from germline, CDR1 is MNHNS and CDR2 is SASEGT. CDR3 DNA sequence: TGTGCCAGCAGTGAGTCCGTTTCGGGCACAGATACGCAGTATTTT. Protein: CASSESVSGTDTQYF.

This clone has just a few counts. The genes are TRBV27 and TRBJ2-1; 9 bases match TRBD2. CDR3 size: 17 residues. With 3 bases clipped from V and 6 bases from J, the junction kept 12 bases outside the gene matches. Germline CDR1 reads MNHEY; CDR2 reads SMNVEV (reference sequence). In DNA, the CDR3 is TGTGCCAGCAGTTTTACTAGCGGGCCGGCGGGATCCAATGAGCAGTTCTTC. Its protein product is CASSFTSGPAGSNEQFF.

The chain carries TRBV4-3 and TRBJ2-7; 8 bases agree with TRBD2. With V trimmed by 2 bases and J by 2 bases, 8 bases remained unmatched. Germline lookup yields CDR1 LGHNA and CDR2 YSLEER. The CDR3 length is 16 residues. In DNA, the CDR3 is TGCGCCAGCAGCCAAACCCTAGCGGGTGGACCCTACGAGCAGTACTTC. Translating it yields CASSQTLAGGPYEQYF.

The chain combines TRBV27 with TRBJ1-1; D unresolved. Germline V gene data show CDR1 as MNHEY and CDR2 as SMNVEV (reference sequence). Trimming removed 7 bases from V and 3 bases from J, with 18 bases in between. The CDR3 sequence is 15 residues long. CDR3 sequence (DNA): TGTGCCAGCAAGACACAATTACAGATTCACACTGAAGCTTTCTTT. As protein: CASKTQLQIHTEAFF.

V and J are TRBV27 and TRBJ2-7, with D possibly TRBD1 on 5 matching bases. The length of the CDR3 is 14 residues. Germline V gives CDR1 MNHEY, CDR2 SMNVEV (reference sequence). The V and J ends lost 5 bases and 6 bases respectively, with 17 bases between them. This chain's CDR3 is CASSNTGWPGEQYF. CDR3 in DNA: TGTGCCAGCAGTAATACAGGTTGGCCCGGCGAGCAGTACTTC.

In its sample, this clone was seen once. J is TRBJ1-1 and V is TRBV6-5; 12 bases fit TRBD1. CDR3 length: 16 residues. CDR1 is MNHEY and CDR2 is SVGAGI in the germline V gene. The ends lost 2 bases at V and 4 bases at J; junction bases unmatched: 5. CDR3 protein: CASSYGTGGRGTEAFF. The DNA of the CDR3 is TGTGCCAGCAGTTACGGGACAGGGGGCCGGGGCACTGAAGCTTTCTTT.

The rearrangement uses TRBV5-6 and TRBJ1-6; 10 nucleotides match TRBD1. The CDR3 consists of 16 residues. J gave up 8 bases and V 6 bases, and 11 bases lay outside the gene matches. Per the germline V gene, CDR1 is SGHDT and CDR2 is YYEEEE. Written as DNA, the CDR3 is TGTGCCAGCACCGATAAACCGGGACAGGGGTATTCACCCCTCCACTTT. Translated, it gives CASTDKPGQGYSPLHF. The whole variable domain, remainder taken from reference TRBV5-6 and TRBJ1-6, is DAGVTQSPTHLIKTRGQQVTLRCSPKSGHDTVSWYQQALGQGPQFIFQYYEEEERQRGNFPDRFSGHQFPNYSSELNVNALLLGDSALYLCASTDKPGQGYSPLHFGNGTRLTVT.